This TCR beta chain stems from a study of T-cell reconstitution after alpha-beta-depleted transplantation in children. Trimming pared 5 bases from V and 2 bases from J, leaving 7 bases between. The germline CDR1 and CDR2 sequences are SQVTM and ANQGSEA. The CDR3 sequence is 11 residues long. There are a few counts of this clonotype. Its antigen is not identified. Unique molecular identifiers were incorporated when the TCRbeta library was constructed. TCRdb passed the PCR reads through MiXCR, listing each CDR3 protein once. The data hold 200,000 or so distinct CDR3 sequences, with about 8.7% observed a single time. Findings and caveats of the study: Expanded graft clones numbering several hundred reportedly gave rise to alpha-beta T cells about two months after transplant. A year had passed since transplant, and T-cell counts and diversity by then came mostly from newly produced T cells. Recipient T cells and thymic progenitors that survived gave rise to the high TCRbeta diversity observed at day 60 in some patients.

The rearrangement links TRBV29-1 to TRBJ2-7, with D unresolved. The receptor was derived from a male patient between 2 and 10 years old who had a stem cell transplant for acute myeloid leukemia, so the T cells may come from the graft donor. Specimen: PBMCs, mostly from graft donor cells, collected 360 days after TCRalphabeta/CD19-depleted stem cell transplant. The DNA of the CDR3 is TGCAGCGTTACACGTACCTACGAGCAGTACTTC. It yields the protein CSVTRTYEQYF.